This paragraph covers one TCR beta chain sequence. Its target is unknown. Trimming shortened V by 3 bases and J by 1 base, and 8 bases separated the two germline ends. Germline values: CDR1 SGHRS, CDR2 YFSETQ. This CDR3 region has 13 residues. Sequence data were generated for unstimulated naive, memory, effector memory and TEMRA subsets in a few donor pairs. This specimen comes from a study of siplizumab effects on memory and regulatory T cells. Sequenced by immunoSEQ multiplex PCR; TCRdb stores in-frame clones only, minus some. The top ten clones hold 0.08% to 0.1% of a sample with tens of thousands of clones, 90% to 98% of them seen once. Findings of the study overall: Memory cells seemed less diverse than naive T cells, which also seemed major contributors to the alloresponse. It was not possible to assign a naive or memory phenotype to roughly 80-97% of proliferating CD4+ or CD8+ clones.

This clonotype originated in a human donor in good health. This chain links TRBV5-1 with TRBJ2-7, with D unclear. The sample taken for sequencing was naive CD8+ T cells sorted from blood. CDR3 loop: CASSSPHSYEQYF. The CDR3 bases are TGCGCCAGCAGCTCCCCGCATTCCTACGAGCAGTACTTC.